Below are 24 T cell receptor beta chains sequenced from a single sample in a study of OX40 agonist ivuxolimab in advanced cancers. Repertoires were generated with immunoSEQ multiplex PCR, while TCRdb's copy carries only in-frame clones and drops some. This repertoire shows roughly 60,000 clones, roughly 89% found once; its top ten account for about 0.66%. This specimen consisted of CD4+ or CD8+ T cells sorted from blood, obtained in a trial of the OX40 agonist ivuxolimab. The source of these receptors is an adult with an advanced solid tumor such as melanoma, head and neck, liver or kidney cancer.

V and J are TRBV6-4 and TRBJ2-7; D is possibly TRBD1 or TRBD2 (5 bases each). Trimming stripped 4 bases from V and 0 bases from J, with 13 bases between. The CDR3 totals 15 residues. The germline CDR1 and CDR2 sequences are MRHNA and SNTAGT. CDR3 sequence reads: CASSGMSGHSYEQYF. The CDR3 DNA reads TGTGCCAGCAGTGGAATGAGCGGACACTCCTACGAGCAGTACTTC.

The chain links TRBV7-3 to TRBJ2-3, with D tentatively TRBD2 (5 bases). This CDR3 spans 15 amino acids. Germline CDR1 reads SGHTA; CDR2 reads FQGTGA. V was pared by 2 bases and J by 3 bases, with 12 bases between. The CDR3 loop is CASSLYGRGTDTQYF. In DNA, the CDR3 is TGTGCCAGCAGCTTATATGGGAGAGGTACAGATACGCAGTATTTT.

The rearrangement joins TRBV2 to TRBJ2-1, with 7 bases aligning to TRBD2. The CDR3 loop spans 16 amino acids. The V gene end was trimmed by 2 bases and the J gene end by 0 bases; junction bases not matched to a gene: 4. Looked up from germline, CDR1 is SNHLY and CDR2 is FYNNEI. The CDR3 spells CASSETSVSSYNEQFF. The CDR3, as DNA: TGTGCCAGCAGTGAAACTAGCGTGAGCTCCTACAATGAGCAGTTCTTC.

The chain joins TRBV5-5 to TRBJ2-6, with D perhaps TRBD2 (5 bases). CDR1 is SGHKS, CDR2 YYEKEE, per germline (reference sequence). V lost 0 bases and J 4 bases, leaving 17 bases between the germline ends. The CDR3 is 18 amino acids. The CDR3 sequence is CASSLVVGSYSGANVLTF. The CDR3 DNA reads as TGTGCCAGCAGCTTGGTAGTAGGGAGCTATTCGGGGGCCAACGTCCTGACTTTC.

The rearrangement uses TRBV19 and TRBJ2-5; the match to TRBD2 covers 12 bases. From germline, CDR1 is LNHDA and CDR2 SQIVND (reference sequence). This CDR3 has 17 amino acids. V gave up 0 bases and J gave up 2 bases; unmatched junction bases: 4. The CDR3 here is CASSIDLAGGPQETQYF. The CDR3 DNA follows: TGTGCCAGTAGTATAGATCTAGCGGGAGGGCCTCAAGAGACCCAGTACTTC.

This chain links TRBV7-8 with TRBJ2-7, with no clear D. The germline gives CDR1 SGHVS, CDR2 FQNEAQ. V was clipped by 1 base and J by 0 bases, with 7 bases between them. This CDR3 has 14 residues. The CDR3 region is CASSLGPVSYEQYF. The CDR3 nucleotides are TGTGCCAGCAGCTTAGGACCGGTCTCCTACGAGCAGTACTTC. The whole variable domain, remainder taken from reference TRBV7-8 and TRBJ2-7, is GAGVSQSPRYKVAKRGQDVALRCDPISGHVSLFWYQQALGQGPEFLTYFQNEAQLDKSGLPSDRFFAERPEGSVSTLKIQRTQQEDSAVYLCASSLGPVSYEQYFGPGTRLTVT.

This clone was seen just once. The V gene is TRBV14, the J gene TRBJ1-1; D uncertain. V dropped 1 base and J dropped 1 base, with 7 bases sitting between them. Germline V gene sequence: CDR1 SGHDN, CDR2 FVKESK. The CDR3 covers 14 residues. DNA of the CDR3: TGTGCCAGCAGCCAAGTTCTGGGGAACACTGAAGCTTTCTTT. Residues: CASSQVLGNTEAFF.

The chain recombines TRBV7-3 with TRBJ2-7; D may be TRBD1 (6 bases). V was trimmed by 5 bases and J by 3 bases, leaving 11 bases between them. There are 13 residues in the CDR3. Looked up from germline, CDR1 is SGHTA and CDR2 is FQGTGA. This chain's CDR3 is CASSTQQGYEQYF. In nucleotides, the CDR3 is TGTGCCAGCAGCACACAACAGGGCTACGAGCAGTACTTC.

The gene calls are TRBV7-6 and TRBJ2-1; 8 bases agree with TRBD2. Unmatched junction bases numbered 4, after V lost 2 bases and J lost 4 bases. The CDR3 totals 15 residues. Germline V gives CDR1 SGHVS, CDR2 FNYEAQ. The CDR3 here is CASSLRSGGYNEQFF. CDR3 coding DNA: TGTGCCAGCAGCTTACGTTCGGGAGGGTACAATGAGCAGTTCTTC. The full variable domain, its missing parts supplied by reference TRBV7-6 and TRBJ2-1, is GAGVSQSPRYKVTKRGQDVALRCDPISGHVSLYWYRQALGQGPEFLTYFNYEAQQDKSGLPNDRFSAERPEGSISTLTIQRTEQRDSAMYRCASSLRSGGYNEQFFGPGTRLTVL.

The V call is TRBV6-1, the J call TRBJ1-2; TRBD1 matches at 7 bases. After removal of 6 bases from V and 8 bases from J, the junction contained 3 bases not matched to a gene. The CDR3 is 11 amino acids. Germline V gives CDR1 MNHNS, CDR2 SASEGT. The CDR3, as DNA: TGTGCCAGCAGGAGACAGGGAGGCTACACCTTC. Its translation is CASRRQGGYTF.

The chain combines TRBV2 with TRBJ1-1; a weak D match, TRBD1 (6 bases). V was clipped by 5 bases and J by 3 bases, with 10 bases between them. CDR1 is SNHLY and CDR2 is FYNNEI in the germline V gene. The CDR3 loop spans 13 amino acids. CDR3 nucleotide sequence: TGTGCCAGCAGTCCCGGACAGTACACTGAAGCTTTCTTT. As protein: CASSPGQYTEAFF.

The chain links TRBV11-3 to TRBJ2-1, with a possible D match to TRBD2 (7 bases). CDR3 size: 16 residues. Trimming left V 3 bases short and J 6 bases short, with 18 bases between. Germline V gene sequence: CDR1 SGHNT, CDR2 YENEEA. The CDR3 region has the DNA TGTGCCAGCAGCTTCGGGGGCGGGAGATTCCCCAATGAGCAGTTCTTC. Residues: CASSFGGGRFPNEQFF.

This clone has just a few counts. The chain has TRBV19 and TRBJ2-1; possibly TRBD1 for D (6 bases). The CDR3 extends over 16 amino acids. Looked up from germline, CDR1 is LNHDA and CDR2 is SQIVND (reference sequence). V lost 9 bases and J 8 bases, leaving 26 bases between the germline ends. CDR3 sequence: CASRGGTIPAADEQFF. The DNA of the CDR3 is TGTGCCAGCCGAGGGGGTACTATCCCGGCGGCGGATGAGCAGTTCTTC.

The chain links TRBV10-2 to TRBJ2-7; D gene uncertain. The CDR3 has 13 residues. The germline V gene has CDR1 WSHSY and CDR2 SAAADI. The ends were cut back, 5 bases at V and 0 bases at J, with 8 bases in the middle. In nucleotides, the CDR3 is TGCGCCAGCAGTCAGCTTAGCTCCTACGAGCAGTACTTC. Translation gives CASSQLSSYEQYF.

The V and J genes are TRBV2 and TRBJ1-1; possible D gene TRBD1, 5 bases. Germline V CDR1 and CDR2: SNHLY, FYNNEI. This CDR3 has 10 residues. Between the trimmed V and J ends, which lost 6 bases and 8 bases, there was a span of 7 bases. The CDR3 reads CASRYREAFF. For the CDR3, the DNA is TGTGCCAGCAGATACAGGGAAGCTTTCTTT. Together with reference TRBV2 and TRBJ1-1, the CDR3 gives the full variable domain: EPEVTQTPSHQVTQMGQEVILRCVPISNHLYFYWYRQILGQKVEFLVSFYNNEISEKSEIFDDQFSVERPDGSNFTLKIRSTKLEDSAMYFCASRYREAFFGQGTRLTVV.

V is TRBV5-4 and J is TRBJ1-1; D is undetermined. Trimming took off 0 bases at V and 7 bases at J, with 10 bases between the two ends. The germline gives CDR1 SGHNT, CDR2 YYREEE (reference sequence). The CDR3 contains 13 residues. CDR3 region: CASSLGFRSEAFF. In nucleotides, the CDR3 is TGTGCCAGCAGCTTGGGATTTCGCAGTGAAGCTTTCTTT.

V and J are TRBV4-2 and TRBJ2-7; 7 bases line up with TRBD1. V dropped 4 bases and J dropped 6; count of bases not matched to a gene: 9. This CDR3 comprises 14 residues. Germline V gene lookup returns CDR1 LGHNA and CDR2 YNFKEQ. CDR3 protein: CASSPGDSFGEQYF. For the CDR3, the DNA is TGTGCCAGCAGCCCTGGGGACAGCTTTGGCGAGCAGTACTTC.

In this sample, this clone turned up a few times. J is TRBJ1-1 and V is TRBV9; TRBD1 might be the D (6 bases). The length of the CDR3 is 14 residues. Germline assignment: CDR1 SGDLS and CDR2 YYNGEE. Deletions cut 0 bases from V and 4 bases from J, with 10 bases between. The CDR3 here is CASSVALGGTEAFF. DNA of the CDR3: TGTGCCAGCAGCGTAGCTTTAGGGGGCACTGAAGCTTTCTTT.

As to this clone: Additional DNA sequences in this sample encode the identical CDR3. The V gene is TRBV16, the J gene TRBJ2-7; D gene unclear. Germline V gene lookup returns CDR1 KGHSY and CDR2 FQNENV. The CDR3 spans 13 residues. Trimming pared 0 bases from V and 4 bases from J, leaving 7 bases between. The CDR3 region has the DNA TGTGCCAGCAGCCAATCTTACTCGTACGAGCAGTACTTC. Residues: CASSQSYSYEQYF.

V and J are TRBV10-1 and TRBJ2-2, with no clear D. This CDR3 has 14 amino acids. The V gene's germline CDR1 is WNHNN and CDR2 SYGVQD (reference sequence). Trimming cost V 3 bases and J 5 bases, with 10 bases left between them. CDR3 coding DNA: TGCGCCAGCAGTGACTACAGTTTGACCGGGGAGCTGTTTTTT. Its protein is CASSDYSLTGELFF.

The chain links TRBV27 to TRBJ2-6, with D possibly TRBD1 on 5 matching bases. Germline CDR1 reads MNHEY; CDR2 reads SMNVEV (reference sequence). The CDR3 covers 16 residues. Trimming removed 4 bases at V and 2 bases at J, with 12 bases between. CDR3 sequence reads: CASSSLGRAGANVLTF. The CDR3 coding sequence is TGTGCCAGCAGTTCCCTGGGCAGGGCTGGGGCCAACGTCCTGACTTTC.

This clone was seen just once. V is TRBV30 and J is TRBJ1-5; D is uncertain. The V and J ends lost 0 bases and 7 bases respectively, with 13 bases between them. Looked up from germline, CDR1 is GTSNPN and CDR2 is SVGIG (reference sequence). The CDR3 totals 14 residues. For the CDR3, the DNA is TGTGCCTGGAGTGTAAATTCAAGGAACCAGCCCCAGCATTTT. Amino acids: CAWSVNSRNQPQHF.

The J gene is TRBJ2-1, the V gene TRBV27; 7 nucleotides match TRBD2. The CDR3 is 14 residues long. Germline assignment: CDR1 MNHEY and CDR2 SMNVEV (reference sequence). The ends lost 5 bases at V and 7 bases at J; junction bases unmatched: 8. CDR3 sequence: CASSAGVLVNEQFF. CDR3 bases: TGTGCCAGCAGTGCGGGAGTTCTGGTAAATGAGCAGTTCTTC.

The chain is built from TRBV23-1 and TRBJ2-5, with D unclear. TRBV23-1 is flagged as an ORF with uncertain function. The V end was cut by 6 bases, the J end by 7 bases, with 9 bases between. The CDR3 totals 11 residues. CDR3 residues: CASRAVGTQYF. The DNA for the CDR3 is TGCGCCAGCAGAGCAGTAGGGACCCAGTACTTC.